Listed here is a single T cell receptor beta chain. Its specificity is not known. The sample comes from a study of CXCR3-negative and CXCR3-positive naive CD8 T cells. Study-level results: For the naive subsets, surface CD5 was similar, and TCR strength was inferred from TRB CDR3 properties. In CXCR3-positive naive cells, the TRB CDR3s were more hydrophobic than in CXCR3-negative naive cells.

CDR1 LGHNA and CDR2 YNFKEQ come from the germline V gene. The CDR3 is 16 amino acids. UMI-labeled 5' RACE yielded the TRB cDNA libraries. TCRdb processed the 5' RACE reads again and assigns one entry to each CDR3 protein, with no DNA. The specimen's table records roughly 63,000 distinct CDR3 sequences. The chain has TRBV4-2 and TRBJ2-3; without DNA, the TCRdb call of TRBD1 cannot be checked. Material for sequencing was naive CXCR3+ CD8+ T cells from blood. Subset denoted: CD45RO-CCR7+CD27+CD95- naive CD8+ T cells expressing CXCR3 (TNR3+). This clonotype originated in a human donor in good health. Some clones in this sample may be carry-over from other donors' samples. CDR3 sequence reads: CASSQDPPGGPDTQYF.